The 15 T cell receptor beta chains given below trace back to one sample, sequenced in a study of T cell responses to AZD1222 COVID-19 vaccine listed by TCRdb under 2021. Library prep was done by the immunoSEQ multiplex PCR assay. Not all clones reach the TCRdb copy of this immuneACCESS table, which keeps in-frame sequences only. Checked studies attribute under half of the gap to unresolved V genes and leave the rest unexplained. This sample holds roughly 55,000 clones; about 90% were observed only once. Just under 4% of the sample is in the top ten clones. This specimen's time point label, interpreted: baseline before first vaccination. The sample in question was peripheral blood, obtained on day 0 of AZD1222 vaccination. The receptors originated from an adult in good health.

The chain combines TRBV7-8 with TRBJ1-4; TRBD1 is a possible D gene (6 bases). CDR3 size: 14 residues. CDR1 SGHVS and CDR2 FQNEAQ come from the germline V gene. V lost 5 bases and J lost 7, with 14 bases in between. The CDR3 reads CASSLLGGGEKLFF. The CDR3 DNA follows: TGTGCCAGCAGCCTTCTAGGGGGGGGTGAAAAACTGTTTTTT.

The rearrangement joins TRBV7-2 to TRBJ2-3; D unresolved. Germline CDR1 and CDR2: SGHTA and FQGNSA. The V end lost 5 bases, the J end lost 4 bases, and 13 bases lay between the germline ends. The CDR3 covers 14 residues. The CDR3 DNA is TGTGCCAGCAGCCTAGTCCCCCTGGCAGATACGCAGTATTTT. Its translation: CASSLVPLADTQYF.

This chain connects TRBV4-1 to TRBJ2-7; 7 nucleotides agree with TRBD1. CDR1 and CDR2 from the germline V gene are MGHRA and YSYEKL. The junction had 5 bases not matched to a gene; V was cut back by 4 bases and J by 2 bases. The CDR3 consists of 14 residues. The CDR3 reads CASSRQQGPYEQYF. Written as DNA, the CDR3 is TGCGCCAGCAGCCGACAACAGGGGCCCTACGAGCAGTACTTC.

The V and J genes are TRBV9 and TRBJ2-1; no definite D call. Trimming stripped 0 bases from V and 1 base from J, with 2 bases between. The CDR3 totals 13 residues. CDR1 and CDR2 from the germline V gene are SGDLS and YYNGEE. DNA of the CDR3: TGTGCCAGCAGCGTAGATTCCTACAATGAGCAGTTCTTC. Translation gives CASSVDSYNEQFF.

The chain couples TRBV4-2 to TRBJ1-2, with D possibly being TRBD1 (6 bases). Trimming removed 0 bases from V and 7 bases from J, with 18 bases in between. In germline, CDR1 is LGHNA, CDR2 YNFKEQ. CDR3 length: 16 amino acids. The chain's CDR3 is CASSQERTAVGGGYTF. The CDR3 bases are TGTGCCAGCAGCCAAGAGAGGACAGCTGTTGGGGGTGGCTACACCTTC.

The gene calls are TRBV27 and TRBJ2-1; either TRBD1 or TRBD2 may fit D (7 bases each). The germline CDR1 and CDR2 sequences are MNHEY and SMNVEV (reference sequence). V was cut by 3 bases and J by 4 bases, with 22 bases left in between. The CDR3 runs to 18 residues. The CDR3 DNA sequence: TGTGCCAGCAGTTTCCTAAGCCTGACAGGGCGGGGGTACAATGAGCAGTTCTTC. Amino acids: CASSFLSLTGRGYNEQFF.

V usage is TRBV5-1 and J usage is TRBJ1-1; 11 bases match TRBD1. From germline, CDR1 is SGHRS and CDR2 YFSETQ. This CDR3 comprises 16 residues. The V and J ends lost 5 bases and 1 base, in that order; junction bases with no gene match: 7. CDR3 bases: TGCGCCAGCAGGGGACGGACAGGGGGCGGGAACACTGAAGCTTTCTTT. Translated, it gives CASRGRTGGGNTEAFF.

The chain joins TRBV28 to TRBJ2-7; 10 nucleotides align to TRBD1. J gave up 2 bases and V 6 bases, and 10 bases lay outside the gene matches. The CDR3 runs 16 residues. Germline V lookup: CDR1 MDHEN, CDR2 SYDVKM. The CDR3 reads CASRSSGTGDTYEQYF. The CDR3, as DNA: TGTGCCAGCAGGTCCTCCGGGACAGGGGATACCTACGAGCAGTACTTC. Based on the CDR3 plus reference TRBV28 and TRBJ2-7, the full variable domain is DVKVTQSSRYLVKRTGEKVFLECVQDMDHENMFWYRQDPGLGLRLIYFSYDVKMKEKGDIPEGYSVSREKKERFSLILESASTNQTSMYLCASRSSGTGDTYEQYFGPGTRLTVT.

The chain is built from TRBV7-3 and TRBJ2-2; 11 bases line up with TRBD1. The J segment lost 6 bases and the V segment lost 6 bases, leaving 3 bases of the junction unmatched. The CDR3 runs to 14 residues. From germline, CDR1 is SGHTA and CDR2 FQGTGA. The CDR3: CASSSGQGAGELFF. The CDR3 coding sequence is TGTGCCAGCAGTTCGGGACAGGGGGCCGGGGAGCTGTTTTTT.

V usage is TRBV6-5 and J usage is TRBJ1-2; no clear D gene. CDR1 and CDR2 (germline): MNHEY, SVGAGI. V was trimmed by 7 bases and J by 7 bases, leaving 13 bases between them. This CDR3 is 12 amino acids long. CDR3 bases: TGTGCCAGCAAGTGGGGTCTCGGTGGCTACACCTTC. It translates to CASKWGLGGYTF.

DNA of the CDR3: TGTGCCAGTAGGTCAGAATACTCCTACAATGAGCAGTTCTTC. Protein: CASRSEYSYNEQFF. The chain employs TRBV19 and TRBJ2-1; D call uncertain. Trimming took 6 bases from V and 0 from J, leaving 9 bases between them. The CDR3 covers 14 residues. Germline loops: CDR1 LNHDA, CDR2 SQIVND (reference sequence).

This chain joins TRBV29-1 and TRBJ2-1; D ambiguous. Per the germline V gene, CDR1 is SQVTM and CDR2 is ANQGSEA. V dropped 1 base and J dropped 2 bases, with 12 bases sitting between them. This CDR3 comprises 15 residues. This CDR3 reads CSVEGFGRTYNEQFF. The CDR3 DNA is TGCAGCGTTGAAGGATTCGGCAGAACCTACAATGAGCAGTTCTTC.

This sequence joins TRBV28 and TRBJ1-1, with no clear D. CDR1 is MDHEN and CDR2 is SYDVKM in the germline V gene. The CDR3 is 14 amino acids. V lost 4 bases, J lost 1 base, and 10 bases lay in between. CDR3 amino acids: CASSSSTANTEAFF. CDR3 in DNA: TGTGCCAGCAGTTCGTCGACGGCGAACACTGAAGCTTTCTTT. The variable domain in full, with the rest retrieved from reference TRBV28 and TRBJ1-1, is DVKVTQSSRYLVKRTGEKVFLECVQDMDHENMFWYRQDPGLGLRLIYFSYDVKMKEKGDIPEGYSVSREKKERFSLILESASTNQTSMYLCASSSSTANTEAFFGQGTRLTVV.

This chain uses TRBV6-5 with TRBJ1-3; possible D gene TRBD1, 6 bases. The CDR3 has 14 residues. Trimming took 8 bases from V and 8 from J, leaving 19 bases between them. Germline CDR1 MNHEY, CDR2 SVGAGI. The CDR3: CASVRTRGGDTIYF. Here the CDR3 DNA reads TGTGCCAGCGTCCGGACAAGGGGGGGGGACACCATATATTTT.

The chain couples TRBV4-2 to TRBJ1-2, with no clear D. The V end lost 0 bases, the J end lost 10 bases, and 18 bases lay between the germline ends. CDR1 LGHNA and CDR2 YNFKEQ come from the germline V gene. CDR3 length: 15 residues. The CDR3 DNA is TGTGCCAGCAGCCAAGATTCGGGAGCAAAGCTCTCCTACACCTTC. Translating gives CASSQDSGAKLSYTF.